Detailed here is one T cell receptor beta chain. No antigen is known for it. No qualities accompany the bases; no much larger clone lies one base away. Hyperthyroidism patients were newly diagnosed, with disease duration under 2 months, and aged 18 to 65 years. Patients were excluded if they had other autoimmune diseases, uncontrolled infections, pregnancy or lactation. Clinical symptoms, serum thyroxine, TRAb, thyroid ultrasound and orbital computed tomography were used for diagnosis. Total RNA was extracted using Trizol reagent, and RNA quality was checked on an Agilent 2100 Bioanalyzer. This sample was taken from a study of Graves' ophthalmopathy and Graves' hyperthyroidism (dated by TCRdb to 2016 to 2019). For the wider study: Hyperthyroidism was defined as stable when no progression to ophthalmopathy occurred within 18 months of follow-up. To tell Graves' ophthalmopathy apart from Graves' hyperthyroidism, and to predict which patients would progress to ophthalmopathy, the study relied on TCR beta repertoire signatures. In total, around 140 blood samples were TCR-sequenced: 43 ophthalmopathy, some 80 hyperthyroidism and roughly 17 hyperthyroidism-to-ophthalmopathy patients. A discovery set of 95 to 100 patients (43 ophthalmopathy, 60 or so stable hyperthyroidism) was enrolled to explore V-J signatures distinguishing ophthalmopathy from hyperthyroidism. An independent validation cohort was composed of about 20 hyperthyroidism patients and around 16 patients who later progressed from hyperthyroidism to ophthalmopathy. T-cell repertoires of thyroid tissue and blood were compared in a handful of hyperthyroidism patients. After sampling, hyperthyroidism patients received methimazole starting at 30 mg daily, and ophthalmopathy patients received high-dose intravenous methylprednisolone. The paper as a whole reports these results and caveats: In cross-validation, the 13-signature model distinguished ophthalmopathy from stable hyperthyroidism with nearly 90% sensitivity and about 84% specificity, and in the test set the corresponding values were approximately 80% and 68%. In validation, the model predicted ophthalmopathy progression with about 71% sensitivity and approximately 72% specificity; some 13 predicted patients were CT-confirmed with GO in a median of 6.5 months. No statistical method was used to predetermine the sample size, and group allocation was not hidden from the investigators. Most expanded thyroid clonotypes with frequency above 0.001 were also detected in blood, suggesting blood repertoires may reflect the thyroid immune response.

TCR beta CDR3 regions were amplified from RNA transcripts for repertoire sequencing. A first-round RT-PCR used HTBI primers with the Qiagen OneStep RT-PCR kit, followed by a second-round multiplex PCR, size selection and purification. Libraries were sequenced paired-end with 100 bp reads on an Illumina HiSeq2000. Concerning the study's data processing: SOAPnuke was used to process the reads, throwing out any read that had adapters, had uncalled bases, had a mean Phred below 15, or lacked an exact constant-primer or identifier match. High-quality paired reads were merged with COPE v1.2.5. Clonotypes were defined as unique nucleotide sequences and were aligned to IMGT TRB V, D and J references using MiTCR v1.1. Analysis was restricted to V-J combinations with a frequency above 0.0001, which covered roughly 99% of repertoires. For each V-J combination, a TCR clonal expansion and chaos score was defined as F50 clonal expansion divided by the chaos observed in the TCRdist matrix. Welch's t-statistics and random forest were used to reduce the features to roughly 14 V-J combinations, which were then used as input to a naive Bayes classifier. The similarity between thyroid and blood repertoires was quantified using the Morisita-Horn index. TCRdb trimmed the raw reads at Q25, called clones with MiXCR and kept productive beta chains. All rows with the same CDR3 protein become a single entry with the most common DNA and genes. Here the V and J calls rest on TCRdb's processing, not on the authors' analysis. Within this sample are 900,000 to 1,200,000 distinct CDR3 sequences, with 35% to 40% of them counted one time only. The ten biggest clones cover roughly 10% of the sample.

Taken from cysteine to phenylalanine, the CDR3 has 11 residues. Just CDR3 DNA is preserved here, 33 bases in frame from base 1. V and J are truncated by 7 bases and 2 bases respectively, leaving an intervening sequence of 9 bases. CDR1 SQVTM and CDR2 ANQGSEA are derived from the germline V gene. This sequence originates from an adult man with Graves' hyperthyroidism. Sequencing input: peripheral blood or thyroid tissue (not recorded which). This receptor chain uses TRBV29-1 and TRBJ2-7, with no D gene named confidently. The sequence in DNA is TGCAGCGCTGGCCCTACCTACGAGCAGTACTTC. The translation is CSAGPTYEQYF.